This T cell receptor beta chain was documented in a study of CXCR3-negative and CXCR3-positive naive CD8 T cells. Overall study findings and caveats: Each naive subset displayed comparably high diversity, whereas memory CD8+ cells displayed much lower diversity. Naive cells that were CXCR3-negative or CXCR3-positive used TRBV-TRBJ genes alike, while memory cells diverged. Partly lower CXCR3 expression followed cryopreservation, and most assays relied on fresh PBMCs. Against CXCR3-negative naive cells, CXCR3-positive naive cells showed more hydrophobic TRB CDR3s.

The authors gated naive CD8+ T cells as CD45RO-CCR7+CD27+CD95-. Comments on this clonotype: Antigen unknown.

Germline loops: CDR1 GTSNPN, CDR2 SVGIG (reference sequence). The CDR3 runs 16 residues. With UMI labels, 5' RACE was used to prepare the TRB cDNA libraries. TCRdb reprocessed the 5' RACE reads; each CDR3 protein has one entry and no DNA is given. This table lists fewer than 65,000 distinct CDR3 sequences. Material: naive CXCR3+ CD8+ T cells from blood. Subset given: CD45RO-CCR7+CD27+CD95- naive CD8+ T cells expressing CXCR3 (TNR3+). The chain links TRBV30 to TRBJ2-1; TCRdb names TRBD2, which stays unverified in the absence of DNA. The sequence was collected from a human donor in good health. Some clones in this sample may be carry-over from other donors' samples. The CDR3: CAWRSGLAGVFNEQFF.